These T cell receptor beta chains were read from a single sample in a study of beta chain features in type 1 diabetes. The assay was immunoSEQ multiplex PCR, and TCRdb's table has in-frame clones only and misses some. Among 300,000 to 350,000 clones listed, roughly 13% were seen once. Sequencing input: naive CD4+ T cells from blood. The receptors shown here come from a woman aged 18-29 years with type 1 diabetes. Each CDR3 is given without its conserved first and last residue.

v_gene: TRBV7-9
CDR3aa: ASSAGQGAYEQY

v_gene: TRBV28
CDR3aa: ASTGQGAAGWGNQPQH

v_gene: TRBV2
CDR3aa: ASSNQGNTEAF

v_gene: TRBV11-2
CDR3aa: ASSYTSGQETQY

v_gene: TRBV7-3
CDR3aa: ASSLGLNPVRYT

v_gene: TRBV6-1
CDR3aa: ASSEKLSGFSYNEQF

v_gene: TRBV6-5
CDR3aa: ASSYQGPKNIQY

v_gene: TRBV28
CDR3aa: ASSLAGGPIGNEQF

v_gene: TRBV7-2
CDR3aa: ASSAAGGRETQY

v_gene: TRBV27
CDR3aa: ASRPRPTGGAGETQY

v_gene: TRBV5-4
CDR3aa: ASSLGVGTGPIGEQY

v_gene: TRBV5-1
CDR3aa: ASSSFLRGDEQF

v_gene: TRBV9
CDR3aa: ASSVAPDRHGYEQY

v_gene: TRBV13
CDR3aa: ASSSRQGAPRGANVLT

v_gene: TRBV9
CDR3aa: ASSVGGSPTDTQY

v_gene: TRBV2
CDR3aa: ASNPWASTDTQY

v_gene: TRBV28
CDR3aa: ASSLDPRGAYEQY

v_gene: TRBV30
CDR3aa: AWSLWRAWRHSYGYT

v_gene: TRBV7-3
CDR3aa: ASSSGLAGGVDEQF

v_gene: TRBV9
CDR3aa: ASSVGLAGYNEQF

v_gene: TRBV25-1
CDR3aa: ASSEFGRTEAF

v_gene: TRBV5-4
CDR3aa: ASSLDIGNTIY

v_gene: TRBV18
CDR3aa: ASSPANTEDIQY

v_gene: TRBV5-4
CDR3aa: ASSYAGRGVADTQY

v_gene: TRBV7-2
CDR3aa: ASSLVARAPQY

v_gene: TRBV18
CDR3aa: ASSPQGTGKAEAF

v_gene: TRBV18
CDR3aa: ASSPGTSGTDTQY

v_gene: TRBV10-3
CDR3aa: AISEGDNEQF

v_gene: TRBV18
CDR3aa: ASSPRSGSDTEAF

v_gene: TRBV25-1
CDR3aa: ASSEQGAVTEAF

v_gene: TRBV11-3
CDR3aa: ASSLGVGGSFADTQY

v_gene: TRBV4-1
CDR3aa: ASSQSGRADTQY

v_gene: TRBV7-2
CDR3aa: ASSLTRGYT

v_gene: TRBV10-3
CDR3aa: AISRDIHEQF

v_gene: TRBV5-1
CDR3aa: ASSFGLGAQAGTQY

v_gene: TRBV29-1
CDR3aa: SVRGSYEQY

v_gene: TRBV4-3
CDR3aa: ASSPGTSGRPLDNEQF

v_gene: TRBV28
CDR3aa: ASSLVPLEQY

v_gene: TRBV27
CDR3aa: ASSLDSPTRF

v_gene: TRBV18
CDR3aa: ASSPSGQNSNTEAF